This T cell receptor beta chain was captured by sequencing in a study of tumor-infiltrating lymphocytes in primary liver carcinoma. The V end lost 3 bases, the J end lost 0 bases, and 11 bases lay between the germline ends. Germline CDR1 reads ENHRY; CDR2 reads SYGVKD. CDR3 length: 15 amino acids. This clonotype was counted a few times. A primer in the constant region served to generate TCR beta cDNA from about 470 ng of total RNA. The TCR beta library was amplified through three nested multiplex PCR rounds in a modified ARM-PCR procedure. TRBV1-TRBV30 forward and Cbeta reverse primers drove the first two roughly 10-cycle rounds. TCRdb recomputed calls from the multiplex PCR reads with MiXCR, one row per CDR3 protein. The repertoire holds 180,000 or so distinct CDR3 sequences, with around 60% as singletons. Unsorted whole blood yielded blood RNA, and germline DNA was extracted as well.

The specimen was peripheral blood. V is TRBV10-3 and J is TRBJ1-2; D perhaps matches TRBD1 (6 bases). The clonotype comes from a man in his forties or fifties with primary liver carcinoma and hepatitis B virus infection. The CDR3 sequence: CAISELQGANYGYTF. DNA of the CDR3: TGTGCCATCAGTGAACTACAGGGAGCTAACTATGGCTACACCTTC.